This T cell receptor beta chain appears in the sequencing data of a study of CD8 T cells in Susac syndrome. A quantity of about 0.5 to 1 ug RNA underwent reverse transcription using random hexamers. TCRdb redid the calling of the immunoSEQ multiplex PCR reads with MiXCR, one entry per CDR3 protein. Here the sample spans roughly 140,000 distinct CDR3 sequences, 85% to 95% being singletons. Germline lookup yields CDR1 GTSNPN and CDR2 SVGIG (reference sequence). This CDR3 region has 11 residues. V lost 8 bases and J 13 bases, leaving 17 bases between the germline ends. The source is a human donor with Susac syndrome. V is TRBV30 and J is TRBJ1-4, with D tentatively TRBD1 (5 bases). Sequenced material: CD4+ T cells from PBMCs. CDR3 in DNA: TGTGCCCGGATAAGGGGAGGGACACTGTTTTTT. It encodes CARIRGGTLFF.